This T cell receptor (beta chain) was identified during a study of cytomegalovirus exposure and HLA in healthy donors (dated by TCRdb to the late 2010s). As for the study more broadly: An earlier analysis of under 600 of the donors reported more than 250 Gb of sequence data and 117 million unique TCR beta sequences from roughly 200 million T cells. Among roughly 400 genotyped donors of the cohort, an average of around 250,000 unique TCR beta nucleotide sequences was sequenced per donor, of which about 20% were non-productive. The study profiled the T cell repertoires of 550 to 700 subjects by immunosequencing and related them to cytomegalovirus serostatus. All discovery cohort repertoires had been generated on a single sequencing platform. The number of typed donors differed by locus: roughly 629-640 for A, B, C, DRB1 and DQB1; some 500 for DQA1; some 590 for DPA1; and roughly 470 for DPB1. To predict cytomegalovirus infection status, the study combined high-throughput TCR immunosequencing, statistical association of individual TCRs with disease status, and machine learning. The study aimed to test whether cataloging public T cell receptors could reveal signatures of past pathogen exposure. The genetic ancestry cluster associated with self-reported Caucasian donors included 81% of the roughly 360 genotyped donors. To study patterns of TCR occurrence, a later analysis re-analyzed previously published TCR beta repertoires from 650 to 750 donors and added high-resolution HLA genotyping. Rather than using new phenotypic data, the later analysis identified candidate immune exposures from TCR beta sequences and from how often those sequences occurred across donors. Because of strong linkage in the cohort, 5 or 6 DR-DQ haplotypes were treated as single units for association and clustering. A separate validation cohort of about 110 different subjects was used in addition to the roughly 670-subject first cohort. Alongside the repertoire data, information on donor age, sex, ethnicity and CMV serostatus was compiled. In an earlier analysis of 587 of the donors, high-throughput TCR beta sequencing was used to judge whether each TCR beta V gene segment behaved as functional or pseudogenic. A later genetic analysis used genome-wide SNP genotypes for about 60% of the roughly 670 donors, treating that subset as a discovery cohort. HLA typing covered class I and class II loci at four-digit resolution. About 300 gigabases of sequencing data and 70 million to 95 million unique TCR sequences made up an early release that covered 640 HLA-typed donors.

Results the study describes overall, beyond this receptor: In this cohort, only TCR beta chains were sequenced, and detectable features were limited by the absence of alpha or paired-chain data. In an earlier analysis of about 600 of the donors, most TCR beta V segments appeared in productive rearrangements about 87% or about 30% of the time, broadly matching IMGT annotations. A later analysis reported that several top co-occurrence clusters appeared linked to parvovirus B19, influenza, CMV and Epstein-Barr virus. Specific HLA alleles were associated with 15,000 to 20,000 TCR beta sequences at a false discovery rate of 0.05 in a later analysis. Compared with equally common non-associated chains, HLA-associated TCR beta chains in a later analysis were more clonally expanded and had lower generation probabilities. In a later genetic analysis, a missense DCLRE1C variant was associated with V-gene and J-gene trimming of TCR beta chains, and the association was replicated in an independent cohort. Immune exposure information for the cohort was limited to CMV serostatus. According to a later analysis, TCR association rates differed among HLA loci, with DRB1 alleles showing the most associated TCRs and HLA-C alleles showing the fewest. A further reported finding was that TCR beta sequences accurately predicted the HLA-A and HLA-B alleles for most subjects in the first cohort. Correlated functional status among segregating V segments might reflect linkage disequilibrium, but an unknown experimental factor could not be ruled out. In a later genetic analysis, fewer N-insertions in productive TCRs were reported among donors in an Asian-associated ancestry cluster than the roughly 700-donor mean. The classifier was reported to diagnose cytomegalovirus status with high specificity and sensitivity in both the original and validation cohorts. It was suggested by the authors that the approach could potentially be generalized to other disease states and immunological phenotypes. Most TCR sequences were observed very rarely across donors, whereas some public TCRs were present in many individuals. Most CMV-associated TCR beta chains appeared to be HLA-restricted in a later analysis, and the HLA associations seemed to be driven largely by CMV exposure. Some 15 rarely observed V segments, including chromosome 9 orphons, were excluded from the earlier analysis of some 590 of the donors because counts were too low. Because the 87-base-pair reads could not distinguish some IMGT-functional V segments, including TRBV6-2 and TRBV6-3, those segments were excluded. Roughly uniform sequencing depth across donors was assumed in presence/absence analyses, although this assumption may not hold. A few of the identified cytomegalovirus-associated TCR beta chains were confirmed in vitro to be specific for cytomegalovirus antigens. In the study, roughly 160 TCR beta chains were listed as associated with cytomegalovirus. The sequencing pipeline was judged likely to have produced a cluster of highly shared sequence variants as a technical artifact. When HLA alleles, especially DR and DQ, strongly co-occurred, attributing TCR associations to individual alleles was difficult. Because HLA typing was missing for some donors at each locus, association tests included only the typed subset.

CDR3 length: 12 amino acids, cysteine to phenylalanine. Only the CDR3 portion is preserved as DNA: 36 bases, with reading frame beginning at the first base. The junction shows trimming of 2 bases on V and 8 bases on J, plus 6 bases between the germline ends. According to the germline V gene, CDR1 reads SNHLY and CDR2 reads FYNNEI. In the case of this clone: Its antigen is currently not known. No clone much larger than this one lies a single base away; base qualities are absent.

The library was obtained by the immunoSEQ multiplex PCR assay. A mixture of 60 forward primers for TCR Vbeta segments and 13 reverse primers for TCR Jbeta segments was used in the multiplex PCR. Amplification of the CDR3 region of rearranged TCR beta genes was performed with a multiplex PCR assay on genomic DNA. On the Illumina HiSeq System, the amplified TCR beta libraries were sequenced as 87-base-pair reads. The paper's data handling went like this. A later analysis counted about 80 million unique TCR beta chains across the 550 to 800 repertoires, and roughly 10 million of these chains were shared by at least two donors. Raw reads were error-corrected and collapsed into unique sequences by a nearest-neighbor algorithm in which closely related sequences were merged to remove PCR and sequencing errors. CDR3 sequences were aligned to IMGT reference sequences to assign V, D and J gene segments. For a sequence to be retained, a match of at least six nucleotides was required to both a V gene segment and a J gene segment. A rearrangement was called productive if the CDR3 had no stop codons and remained in frame with V and J, and every other rearrangement was called non-productive. Following IMGT convention, CDR3 was defined as the stretch from the second conserved V-encoded cysteine to the conserved J-encoded phenylalanine. In an earlier analysis of around 540 of the donors, sequences lacking an unambiguous match to a single V gene segment were excluded. In an earlier analysis of several hundred of the donors, a V segment was called functional when productive rearrangements were above 56.7%, and segregating when the standard deviation between donors exceeded 5%. To diagnose cytomegalovirus status from the catalog of TCR beta chain sequences, a statistical classification framework was built. In a later analysis, TCR nucleotide sequences were compared against IMGT/GENE-DB human TR gene sequences so that V and J genes could be assigned. In a later analysis, CDR3 sequences and most-parsimonious VDJ recombination scenarios were assigned using the TCRdist pipeline. In a later analysis, each TCR beta chain was defined by its CDR3 amino acid sequence together with its V-gene family, and reads without a unique V-gene family were excluded. In a later analysis, fewer than 600 highly shared, low-generation-probability nucleotide sequences were removed to address suspected cross-contamination and a sequencing artifact. For each public chain, a later analysis derived a clonal expansion index from normalized ranks of inferred template counts within each repertoire. In a later analysis, generation probabilities were computed with a VDJ recombination model fitted to out-of-frame rearrangements, and the resulting probabilities were checked against IGoR. Hypergeometric tests were used in a later analysis to score TCR-TCR, TCR-HLA and TCR-CMV co-occurrence, with a repertoire-size bias correction applied to the TCR pairs. False discovery rates were estimated in a later analysis by permuting HLA or CMV assignments 20 times. A later analysis grouped co-occurring TCRs with DBSCAN, adding TCRdist sequence similarity when clustering within HLA-allele-positive subsets. For co-occurrence clustering, repertoires with fewer than 30,000 or more than 120,000 public chains were excluded, along with four to six repertoires with anomalous nucleotide sharing. As stored in TCRdb, this immuneACCESS dataset retains in-frame rearrangements with V and J assigned. A fraction of the clones does not appear; measured against another copy, unresolved V genes explain less than half of the discrepancy, and the remainder lacks a known reason. The V and J calls and clone size were taken over from that table, and D and trimming were inferred from the DNA. For this sample there are some 190,000 clones; over 70% appear just once. The ten largest clones add up to over 1.1% of the sample.

In total, 666 healthy bone marrow donors made up the cohort. At the time of sampling, all cohort members were nominally healthy, though unrecorded immune exposures were likely present. The donor tested CMV seronegative, placing the donor among the 350 or so seronegative members of the cohort. A peripheral blood sample was collected from each donor, and TCR beta sequencing was performed on peripheral blood mononuclear cells. The Qiagen DNeasy Blood Extraction Kit was used to extract genomic DNA from the blood cell samples. This clonotype was sampled from a man younger than 30 in good health and CMV-seronegative. Recombination connected TRBV2 to TRBJ2-2; the D gene assignment is ambiguous. Source material: PBMCs. CDR3 region: CASSELAGELFF. The sequence in DNA is TGTGCCAGCAGTGAACTCGCGGGGGAGCTGTTTTTT.